These T cell receptor beta chains were read from a single sample in a study of blood T cell repertoires in COVID-19. Assay: immunoSEQ multiplex PCR; the TCRdb copy retains only in-frame clones and omits some. The table shows tens of thousands of clones, with 84% occurring only once. The sequencing input was peripheral blood. These receptor sequences come from a man aged 70-80 years with acute or convalescent COVID-19. CDR3s include the opening cysteine and the closing phenylalanine or tryptophan. The order of the fields is V gene, clone size, J gene, D gene, CDR3 protein, CDR3 DNA. The D gene is left open where the match is weak. Expanded clones are given a class, and other clones once, few, many or no size at all.

TRBV2	-	TRBJ2-7	-	CASSTGTEQYF	TGTGCCAGCAGTACAGGGACCGAGCAGTACTTC
TRBV5-1	-	TRBJ1-4	TRBD1	CASSLGGQGEANEKLFF	TGCGCCAGCAGCCTGGGGGGACAGGGGGAAGCTAATGAAAAACTGTTTTTT
TRBV11-2	-	TRBJ1-4	TRBD1	CASSLGQVQKLFF	TGTGCCAGCAGCTTGGGACAGGTACAAAAACTGTTTTTT
TRBV29-1	-	TRBJ2-7	-	CSVAEGGYAYEQYF	TGCAGCGTCGCCGAGGGAGGATATGCCTACGAGCAGTACTTC
TRBV9	-	TRBJ2-5	TRBD2	CASSVDSGSGALKTQYF	TGTGCCAGCAGCGTAGATTCTGGTAGCGGGGCGTTAAAGACCCAGTACTTC
TRBV5-1	few	TRBJ1-2	-	CASSYSEEGYTF	TGCGCCAGCAGCTATTCAGAGGAAGGCTACACCTTC
TRBV28	-	TRBJ1-5	-	CASSLRHIGNNQPQHF	TGTGCCAGCAGTTTGAGGCACATCGGGAACAATCAGCCCCAGCATTTT
TRBV19	-	TRBJ2-2	-	CASSRGSRDTGELFF	TGTGCCAGTAGTAGGGGCTCCCGGGACACCGGGGAGCTGTTTTTT
TRBV10-3	-	TRBJ2-2	TRBD1	CAISESRTGNGELFF	TGTGCCATCAGTGAGTCCCGGACAGGGAACGGGGAGCTGTTTTTT
TRBV5-1	-	TRBJ2-1	-	CASSLDLISNEQFF	TGCGCCAGCAGCTTGGACCTAATTTCCAATGAGCAGTTCTTC
TRBV4-1	-	TRBJ2-1	-	CASSQETEQFF	TGCGCCAGCAGCCAAGAAACAGAGCAGTTCTTC
TRBV19	-	TRBJ1-3	-	CASSVKRSGNTIYF	TGTGCCAGTAGTGTTAAGAGGTCCGGAAACACCATATATTTT
TRBV5-1	-	TRBJ2-2	-	CASLSSPANTGELFF	TGCGCCAGCCTCTCGTCGCCAGCGAACACCGGGGAGCTGTTTTTT
TRBV28	-	TRBJ2-7	TRBD2	CASSFRSFPTSVVHEQYF	TGTGCCAGCAGTTTCCGGAGTTTTCCCACTAGCGTGGTCCACGAGCAGTACTTC
TRBV19	few	TRBJ2-1	TRBD2	CASSKKLAGGSSYNEQFF	TGTGCCAGTAGCAAAAAATTAGCGGGGGGATCCTCCTACAATGAGCAGTTCTTC
TRBV6-2/TRBV6-3	-	TRBJ1-4	-	CASSYQLIPTNEKLFF	TGTGCCAGCAGTTATCAGTTGATACCAACTAATGAAAAACTGTTTTTT
TRBV19	-	TRBJ2-3	-	CASGEGGTDTQYF	TGTGCCAGTGGGGAGGGGGGCACAGATACGCAGTATTTT
TRBV18	-	TRBJ2-7	-	CASSPGQRPYEQYF	TGTGCCAGCTCCCCAGGACAGAGACCCTACGAGCAGTACTTC
TRBV29-1	once	TRBJ2-5	TRBD1	CSVEDMLDRVQETQYF	TGCAGCGTTGAAGATATGCTGGACAGGGTTCAAGAGACCCAGTACTTC
TRBV24-1	-	TRBJ1-2	TRBD1	CATSEDDRVFGYTF	TGTGCCACCAGTGAGGATGACAGGGTCTTTGGCTACACCTTC
TRBV9	-	TRBJ1-2	-	CASSLRGADDYGYTF	TGTGCCAGCAGCCTCCGGGGGGCAGACGACTATGGCTACACCTTC
TRBV29-1	-	TRBJ1-2	-	CSVEGGRGYTF	TGCAGCGTTGAAGGTGGGAGAGGCTACACCTTC
TRBV7-3	-	TRBJ2-1	-	CASSLIGESSYNEQFF	TGTGCCAGCAGCTTAATTGGAGAGAGCTCCTACAATGAGCAGTTCTTC
TRBV5-6	-	TRBJ1-2	TRBD1	CASSRPGTGDSYGYTF	TGTGCCAGCAGCAGACCCGGGACAGGGGATTCCTATGGCTACACCTTC
TRBV3-1/TRBV3-2	-	TRBJ2-3	TRBD2	CASSQRGLGADTQYF	TGTGCCAGCAGCCAAAGGGGACTAGGGGCAGATACGCAGTATTTT
TRBV21-1	-	TRBJ2-3	-	CASSNRGSPRDTQYF	TGTGCCAGCAGCAATCGGGGAAGTCCCCGAGATACGCAGTATTTT
TRBV7-9	-	TRBJ2-7	-	CASERESYEQYF	TGTGCCAGCGAGAGGGAGTCCTACGAGCAGTACTTC
TRBV9	few	TRBJ1-1	TRBD1	CASSAGQGKTEAFF	TGTGCCAGCAGCGCCGGACAGGGTAAGACTGAAGCTTTCTTT
TRBV14	-	TRBJ2-3	-	CASSLLVRGVGDTQYF	TGTGCCAGCAGCCTCCTCGTTAGGGGTGTGGGAGATACGCAGTATTTT
TRBV4-1	-	TRBJ2-3	TRBD1	CASSPTPGTGGTDTQYF	TGCGCCAGCAGCCCAACTCCCGGGACAGGGGGCACAGATACGCAGTATTTT
TRBV9	-	TRBJ2-1	TRBD1	CASSIGTAEQFF	TGTGCCAGCAGCATAGGGACAGCGGAGCAGTTCTTC
TRBV6-5	-	TRBJ2-5	-	CASRTPWETQYF	TGTGCCAGCAGGACTCCGTGGGAGACCCAGTACTTC
TRBV18	-	TRBJ2-1	TRBD2	CASSPRLAGDLVNEQFF	TGTGCCAGCTCACCAAGACTAGCGGGAGACCTTGTCAATGAGCAGTTCTTC
TRBV6-5	-	TRBJ1-6	-	CASSFESSYNSPLHF	TGTGCCAGCAGTTTCGAGAGCTCCTATAATTCACCCCTCCACTTT
TRBV7-9	-	TRBJ1-2	-	CASSLRTEGVGTF	TGTGCCAGCAGCTTAAGGACAGAAGGAGTTGGTACCTTC
TRBV3-1/TRBV3-2	-	TRBJ2-3	TRBD2	CASSQEGKAGGTDTQYF	TGTGCCAGCAGCCAAGAAGGAAAAGCGGGGGGGACAGATACGCAGTATTTT
TRBV16	-	TRBJ1-2	-	CASSSTGRGYTF	TGTGCCAGCAGCTCAACGGGGAGGGGCTACACCTTC
TRBV5-4	-	TRBJ1-1	TRBD1	CASSWTGGRGTEAFF	TGTGCCAGCAGCTGGACAGGGGGCCGGGGGACTGAAGCTTTCTTT
TRBV9	-	TRBJ2-5	-	CASSVGEQTQYF	TGTGCCAGCAGCGTTGGAGAACAGACCCAGTACTTC
TRBV2	few	TRBJ2-7	TRBD1	CASSTRGPGEQYF	TGTGCCAGCAGTACCAGGGGGCCGGGTGAGCAGTACTTC
TRBV6-5	-	TRBJ2-2	TRBD1	CASRLGQGDTGELFF	TGTGCCAGCAGGTTGGGACAGGGGGACACCGGGGAGCTGTTTTTT
TRBV24-1	-	TRBJ2-7	-	CATSDAVGYEQYF	TGTGCCACCAGTGATGCTGTCGGCTACGAGCAGTACTTC
TRBV5-1	-	TRBJ1-2	-	CASSLGARSQYVYTF	TGCGCCAGCAGCTTGGGGGCCAGATCTCAGTATGTCTACACCTTC
TRBV12-3/TRBV12-4	-	TRBJ2-5	-	CASSFLVETQYF	TGTGCCAGCAGTTTTCTAGTAGAGACCCAGTACTTC
TRBV19	-	TRBJ1-5	TRBD1	CASRFGTGGSQPQHF	TGTGCCAGTAGATTCGGGACAGGGGGCAGTCAGCCCCAGCATTTT
TRBV4-1	-	TRBJ1-4	-	CASSQDGTNEKLFF	TGCGCCAGCAGCCAAGACGGAACTAATGAAAAACTGTTTTTT
TRBV19	-	TRBJ1-1	TRBD1	CASSTGTGRSMNTEAFF	TGTGCCAGTAGTACCGGGACAGGGAGATCGATGAACACTGAAGCTTTCTTT
TRBV9	-	TRBJ1-2	-	CASSVDTNYGYTF	TGTGCCAGCAGCGTAGATACTAACTATGGCTACACCTTC
TRBV7-2	few	TRBJ1-6	-	CASSLARTAPGSPLHF	TGTGCCAGCAGCTTAGCGAGGACAGCGCCAGGATCACCCCTCCACTTT
TRBV14	-	TRBJ2-2	-	CASSPGGRTFPGELFF	TGTGCCAGCAGCCCCGGGGGAAGGACCTTTCCCGGGGAGCTGTTTTTT
TRBV28	once	TRBJ2-7	TRBD1	CASRLTTGGFYEQYF	TGTGCCAGCCGCTTGACTACAGGGGGCTTCTACGAGCAGTACTTC